This T cell receptor beta chain is drawn from a study of cytomegalovirus exposure and HLA in healthy donors. Points from the study as a whole: One variant, a missense change in DCLRE1C, was linked in a later analysis to TCR beta V- and J-gene trimming.

This clone appeared a few times. What it binds is unknown. PCR primers comprised 60 Vbeta and 13 Jbeta primers. TCRdb's table, derived via immunoSEQ multiplex PCR, lists solely in-frame clones and lacks some. The table has 130,000 or so clones, 78% seen once. Trimming removed 5 bases at V and 2 bases at J, with 19 bases between. The CDR3 runs to 16 residues. Germline lookup yields CDR1 MNHEY and CDR2 SMNVEV (reference sequence). V and J are TRBV27 and TRBJ2-7; the D gene is possibly TRBD1 (6 bases). The material sequenced was PBMCs. This receptor was taken from a female donor in good health and CMV-seronegative. CDR3 nucleotide sequence: TGTGCCAGCAGTGGGACCCACAGGGATTCCCCCTACGAGCAGTACTTC. Translation: CASSGTHRDSPYEQYF.